These 30 T cell receptor beta chains share one sample of origin, sequenced in a study of OX40 agonist ivuxolimab in advanced cancers. Assay: immunoSEQ multiplex PCR; the TCRdb copy retains only in-frame clones and omits some. The table has over 20,000 clones, 70% to 90% seen once; the top ten hold 34%. The material was CD4+ or CD8+ T cells sorted from blood, obtained in a trial of the OX40 agonist ivuxolimab. All receptors come from an adult with an advanced solid tumor such as melanoma, head and neck, liver or kidney cancer.

The chain couples TRBV7-2 to TRBJ1-5, with a tentative D call TRBD1 (5 bases). The CDR3 runs 16 residues. The V gene's germline CDR1 is SGHTA and CDR2 FQGNSA. Trimming stripped 1 base from V and 1 base from J, with 11 bases between. DNA of the CDR3: TGTGCCAGCAGCTTAGTTGAGGGGCGAAGCAATCAGCCCCAGCATTTT. It codes for CASSLVEGRSNQPQHF.

This clone was seen once. CDR3 DNA sequence: TGTGCCAGCAGCGTAGGAGGTAGCGGACGCACAGATACGCAGTATTTT. Its translation: CASSVGGSGRTDTQYF. The rearrangement joins TRBV9 to TRBJ2-3, with D tentatively TRBD2 (6 bases). The CDR3 covers 16 residues. Trimming took off 0 bases at V and 1 base at J, with 12 bases between the two ends. Germline-derived CDR1 and CDR2 are SGDLS and YYNGEE.

The rearrangement links TRBV9 to TRBJ2-7, with TRBD2 matching 7 bases. The CDR3 totals 14 residues. Germline CDR1 is SGDLS and CDR2 is YYNGEE. Germline trimming cut 0 bases from V and 5 bases from J; bases unmatched to any gene: 5. CDR3 nucleotide sequence: TGTGCCAGCAGCGTAGGCCCCGGGGGGAACGAGCAGTACTTC. Its protein product is CASSVGPGGNEQYF.

The chain is built from TRBV10-3 and TRBJ2-7; unclear D gene. CDR3 length: 11 residues. The germline CDR1 and CDR2 sequences are ENHRY and SYGVKD. Trimming left V 3 bases short and J 6 bases short, with 6 bases between. CDR3 sequence (DNA): TGTGCCATCAGTGACAGTTTCGAGCAGTACTTC. Translating gives CAISDSFEQYF.

V usage is TRBV4-3 and J usage is TRBJ2-1; the D gene is possibly TRBD2 (7 bases). Germline V gene lookup returns CDR1 LGHNA and CDR2 YSLEER. The CDR3 is 16 amino acids. Trimming cost V 4 bases and J 8 bases, with 21 bases left between them. The CDR3 nucleotides read TGCGCCAGCAGCCCAGGGGTGAGCGGGACCTTCCATGAGCAGTTCTTC. Its translation is CASSPGVSGTFHEQFF.

This sequence joins TRBV5-5 and TRBJ1-2; no clear D. Deletions cut 4 bases from V and 8 bases from J, with 15 bases between. The CDR3 runs to 13 residues. Germline V lookup: CDR1 SGHKS, CDR2 YYEKEE (reference sequence). DNA of the CDR3: TGTGCCAGCAGCCAAGCCGGGGTTCACGGCTACACCTTC. Translation gives CASSQAGVHGYTF.

The chain combines TRBV7-9 with TRBJ2-5; a weak D match, TRBD2 (5 bases). The DNA end is more similar to TRBJ2-7, so the J call may be wrong. This CDR3 contains 16 residues. Per germline, CDR1 SEHNR and CDR2 FQNEAQ (reference sequence). The CDR3 bases are TGTGCCAGCAGCCCCCCAAATAGAGTCGGGGCCTACGAGCAGTACTTC. Its protein is CASSPPNRVGAYEQYF.

This clone was found once. The rearrangement links TRBV7-9 to TRBJ1-4, with unresolved D. Germline assignment: CDR1 SEHNR and CDR2 FQNEAQ (reference sequence). Deletions cut 4 bases from V and 5 bases from J, with 14 bases between. The CDR3 consists of 15 residues. CDR3 amino acids: CASSSPGRENEKLFF. CDR3 DNA sequence: TGTGCCAGCAGCTCCCCCGGACGGGAAAATGAAAAACTGTTTTTT.

V and J are TRBV27 and TRBJ2-7, with D perhaps being TRBD1 or TRBD2 (6 bases each). Germline values: CDR1 MNHEY, CDR2 SMNVEV (reference sequence). V dropped 6 bases and J dropped 4 bases, with 13 bases sitting between them. The CDR3 has 13 residues. The CDR3 loop reads CASRGGIGYEQYF. The CDR3 nucleotides read TGTGCCAGCAGAGGGGGGATCGGGTACGAGCAGTACTTC.

The chain has TRBV29-1 and TRBJ2-7, with D tentatively TRBD2 (5 bases). Germline assignment: CDR1 SQVTM and CDR2 ANQGSEA. This CDR3 contains 14 residues. Trimming took 3 bases from V and 0 from J, leaving 12 bases between them. The DNA of the CDR3 is TGCAGCGTTGATTGGGATAGCGACTCCTACGAGCAGTACTTC. This sequence encodes CSVDWDSDSYEQYF.

The chain links TRBV5-1 to TRBJ2-7; 9 nucleotides line up with TRBD1. This CDR3 is 15 amino acids long. With 0 bases clipped from V and 2 bases from J, the junction kept 3 bases outside the gene matches. From germline, CDR1 is SGHRS and CDR2 YFSETQ. For the CDR3, the DNA is TGCGCCAGCAGCTTGGGGACAGGGGTTGCCTACGAGCAGTACTTC. This gives the protein CASSLGTGVAYEQYF.

This sequence joins TRBV27 and TRBJ2-3; TRBD2 is a possible D gene (6 bases). Trimming left V 1 base short and J 0 bases short, with 23 bases between. The germline CDR1 and CDR2 sequences are MNHEY and SMNVEV (reference sequence). This CDR3 comprises 20 residues. CDR3 nucleotide sequence: TGTGCCAGCAGTTTATTTGGCGGGAATCCTGGGGTTTCTAGCACAGATACGCAGTATTTT. It encodes CASSLFGGNPGVSSTDTQYF.

This chain uses TRBV4-3 with TRBJ2-1; TRBD2 matches 9 bases. The CDR3 sequence is 17 residues long. Looked up from germline, CDR1 is LGHNA and CDR2 is YSLEER. V shed 0 bases, J shed 0 bases, and the junction held 3 bases outside the gene matches. The CDR3 DNA follows: TGCGCCAGCAGCCAAGATTTTAGCGGGAGCTCCTACAATGAGCAGTTCTTC. This sequence encodes CASSQDFSGSSYNEQFF.

This sequence joins TRBV5-4 and TRBJ2-2; 7 bases map to TRBD2. CDR3 length: 16 residues. Germline V gene sequence: CDR1 SGHNT, CDR2 YYREEE (reference sequence). Unmatched junction bases numbered 6, after V lost 4 bases and J lost 0 bases. This chain's CDR3 is CASSPGRLANTGELFF. CDR3 coding DNA: TGTGCCAGCAGCCCCGGGAGGCTCGCGAACACCGGGGAGCTGTTTTTT.

This clone showed up just once. An end of the junction differs from the germline gene, which may be a read error. V is TRBV6-5 and J is TRBJ2-5; tentatively, D is TRBD1 (5 bases). This CDR3 contains 16 residues. Germline V lookup: CDR1 MNHEY, CDR2 SVGAGI. The chain's CDR3 is CASRYFDSRRQETQYF. CDR3 DNA: TGTGCCAGCAGATACTTTGACAGCAGACGCCAAGAGACCCAGTACTTC.

The chain couples TRBV10-3 to TRBJ1-5; the D is unclear. Germline assignment: CDR1 ENHRY and CDR2 SYGVKD. V was pared by 3 bases and J by 0 bases, with 18 bases between. The CDR3 is 18 amino acids. The CDR3 DNA follows: TGTGCCATCAGTGAAACATACGTTATGGGTTATAGCAATCAGCCCCAGCATTTT. As protein: CAISETYVMGYSNQPQHF.

The chain couples TRBV7-9 to TRBJ2-2, with 9 positions matching TRBD2. The CDR3 has 15 amino acids. With V trimmed by 2 bases and J by 6 bases, 4 bases remained unmatched. Germline lookup yields CDR1 SEHNR and CDR2 FQNEAQ (reference sequence). DNA for the CDR3: TGTGCCAGCAGCTTAATAGCGGGAGACGCCGGGGAGCTGTTTTTT. Amino acids: CASSLIAGDAGELFF.

The chain carries TRBV5-6 and TRBJ2-7, with TRBD1 matching over 9 bases. The CDR3 totals 15 residues. V shed 4 bases and J 2 bases; nucleotides not matched to a gene: 7. Germline lookup yields CDR1 SGHDT and CDR2 YYEEEE. The CDR3 sequence is CASSPGTGWAYEQYF. The CDR3 DNA follows: TGTGCCAGCAGCCCCGGGACAGGGTGGGCCTACGAGCAGTACTTC. The full variable domain, with the rest looked up from reference TRBV5-6 and TRBJ2-7, is DAGVTQSPTHLIKTRGQQVTLRCSPKSGHDTVSWYQQALGQGPQFIFQYYEEEERQRGNFPDRFSGHQFPNYSSELNVNALLLGDSALYLCASSPGTGWAYEQYFGPGTRLTVT.

The rearrangement joins TRBV19 to TRBJ1-3, with TRBD1 as a possible D gene (5 bases). Germline lookup yields CDR1 LNHDA and CDR2 SQIVND (reference sequence). The CDR3 totals 16 residues. V gave up 3 bases and J gave up 0 bases, with 12 bases separating them. The CDR3 nucleotides read TGTGCCAGTAGTATGGGGCAGGTCTTCTCTGGAAACACCATATATTTT. It yields the protein CASSMGQVFSGNTIYF.

V gene TRBV19 combines with J gene TRBJ2-5, with a tentative D call TRBD1 (6 bases). V was shortened by 7 bases and J by 4 bases, with 19 bases between the two germline ends. The germline V gene has CDR1 LNHDA and CDR2 SQIVND (reference sequence). The CDR3 totals 15 residues. The CDR3 nucleotides are TGTGCCAGTAACGGTAGGACAGAAGGGGGAGAGACCCAGTACTTC. It codes for CASNGRTEGGETQYF.

The chain links TRBV7-9 to TRBJ1-4; D may be TRBD1 (5 bases). The CDR3 runs 15 residues. Germline values: CDR1 SEHNR, CDR2 FQNEAQ (reference sequence). V shed 5 bases and J shed 0 bases, with 10 bases lying between them. For the CDR3, the DNA is TGTGCCAGCAGCCCTACAGGAGCAACTAATGAAAAACTGTTTTTT. This codes for CASSPTGATNEKLFF. The complete variable domain, with remaining parts taken from reference TRBV7-9 and TRBJ1-4, reads DTGVSQNPRHKITKRGQNVTFRCDPISEHNRLYWYRQTLGQGPEFLTYFQNEAQLEKSRLLSDRFSAERPKGSFSTLEIQRTEQGDSAMYLCASSPTGATNEKLFFGSGTQLSVL.

This clone was seen a single time. The chain couples TRBV5-1 to TRBJ1-2, with 9 bases fitting TRBD1. The germline gives CDR1 SGHRS, CDR2 YFSETQ. This CDR3 is built from 16 residues. V was clipped by 2 bases and J by 5 bases; unmatched bases: 10. This chain's CDR3 is CASSFGQGTKIYGYTF. The CDR3, as DNA: TGCGCCAGCAGCTTTGGACAGGGGACTAAAATATATGGCTACACCTTC.

The chain uses TRBV19 and TRBJ1-3; 8 bases are a match to TRBD1. The V gene end was trimmed by 4 bases and the J gene end by 3 bases; junction bases not matched to a gene: 8. Germline CDR1 is LNHDA and CDR2 is SQIVND (reference sequence). The CDR3 is 16 amino acids. CDR3 residues: CASSTHPGTGGNTIYF. DNA for the CDR3: TGTGCCAGTAGTACCCATCCCGGGACAGGTGGAAACACCATATATTTT.

The V and J genes are TRBV6-5 and TRBJ2-7; D is possibly TRBD2 (6 bases). Germline V gene data show CDR1 as MNHEY and CDR2 as SVGAGI. Between the trimmed V and J ends, which lost 8 bases and 3 bases, there was a span of 11 bases. The CDR3 sequence is 12 residues long. CDR3 sequence reads: CASRSGHYEQYF. The CDR3 DNA follows: TGTGCCAGCCGTAGCGGACACTACGAGCAGTACTTC.

The chain combines TRBV30 with TRBJ2-1, with D uncertain. Trimming removed 1 base at V and 6 bases at J, with 7 bases between. The CDR3 is made up of 12 amino acids. Looked up from germline, CDR1 is GTSNPN and CDR2 is SVGIG (reference sequence). The CDR3 coding sequence is TGTGCCTGGAGTGGGGGTTTCAATGAGCAGTTCTTC. As protein: CAWSGGFNEQFF. Full variable domain (remainder filled in from reference TRBV30 and TRBJ2-1): SQTIHQWPATLVQPVGSPLSLECTVEGTSNPNLYWYRQAAGRGLQLLFYSVGIGQISSEVPQNLSASRPQDRQFILSSKKLLLSDSGFYLCAWSGGFNEQFFGPGTRLTVL.

The rearrangement joins TRBV27 to TRBJ2-1; 9 bases fit TRBD2. V lost 6 bases to trimming and J lost 5 bases; unmatched junction nucleotides: 5. The V gene's germline CDR1 is MNHEY and CDR2 SMNVEV (reference sequence). CDR3 length equals 14 residues. The CDR3 nucleotides read TGTGCCAGCAGCGCGGGAGGGCCAAACAATGAGCAGTTCTTC. Its translation is CASSAGGPNNEQFF.

This chain links TRBV10-3 with TRBJ2-5, with D uncertain. The J call may not be correct, given that the DNA end is closer to TRBJ2-7. The CDR3 totals 14 residues. Germline CDR1 and CDR2: ENHRY and SYGVKD. The CDR3: CAISESRVNYEQYF. The CDR3 DNA reads as TGTGCCATCAGTGAGTCCCGGGTCAACTACGAGCAGTACTTC.

The chain joins TRBV5-3 to TRBJ2-5; no reliable D call. TRBV5-3 is noted as an ORF with a role that remains uncertain. With 4 bases removed from V and 3 bases from J, the gap between germline ends came to 1 base. The CDR3 runs to 10 residues. CDR3 in DNA: TGTGCCAGAAGCAAAGAGACCCAGTACTTC. Its protein product is CARSKETQYF.

V is TRBV13 and J is TRBJ1-1; the match to TRBD1 covers 11 bases. From germline, CDR1 is PRHDT and CDR2 FYEKMQ (reference sequence). There are 13 residues in the CDR3. V shed 8 bases, J shed 3 bases, and the junction held 2 bases outside the gene matches. CDR3 in amino acids: CASGTGGHTEAFF. The DNA for the CDR3 is TGTGCCAGCGGGACAGGGGGTCACACTGAAGCTTTCTTT.

The chain links TRBV6-5 to TRBJ2-7, with a possible D match to TRBD2 (5 bases). The CDR3 runs to 14 residues. V lost 6 bases, J lost 5 bases, and 17 bases lay in between. Germline CDR1 and CDR2: MNHEY and SVGAGI. CDR3 sequence: CASRALWELNEQYF. DNA of the CDR3: TGTGCCAGCAGGGCCCTTTGGGAGCTCAACGAGCAGTACTTC.